Each of the 32 T cell receptor beta chains below was sequenced from the same sample in a study of shared clonotypes between healthy human individuals. Naivety among CD8 cells was defined by CD45RO negativity and positive CCR7 selection, thereby excluding terminally differentiated effector memory CD45RA+ cells. Data came from immunoSEQ multiplex PCR; TCRdb stores just in-frame clones and leaves some out. The table includes roughly 1,800,000 clones, approximately 94% detected once. Input material: naive CD8+ T cells sorted from blood. These receptors came from a man aged 18 to 35 in good health.

The chain has TRBV19 and TRBJ2-7, with 13 bases identical to TRBD2. Germline CDR1 and CDR2: LNHDA and SQIVND (reference sequence). The CDR3 has 15 residues. V lost 10 bases to trimming and J lost 4 bases; unmatched junction nucleotides: 10. CDR3 sequence (DNA): TGTGCCACCACTCGGACTAGCGGGAGCCGGTACGAGCAGTACTTC. Translated: CATTRTSGSRYEQYF.

Here the CDR3 DNA reads TGCGCCAGCAGCCAAGATATCGCACAGGGGTACGACACCGGGGAGCTGTTTTTT. Translating gives CASSQDIAQGYDTGELFF. This chain joins TRBV4-3 and TRBJ2-2, with TRBD1 matching 7 bases. This CDR3 region has 18 residues. V trimming: 0 bases; J trimming: 3 bases; junction bases outside the gene matches: 10. Germline CDR1 reads LGHNA; CDR2 reads YSLEER.

For this clone: Other DNA sequences in the same sample also yield this CDR3. The chain carries TRBV19 and TRBJ1-1, with D unclear. Germline loops: CDR1 LNHDA, CDR2 SQIVND (reference sequence). The CDR3 is made up of 12 amino acids. With 5 bases removed from V and 2 bases from J, the gap between germline ends came to 6 bases. CDR3 amino acids: CASSEGNTEAFF. The CDR3 coding sequence is TGTGCCAGTAGTGAGGGTAACACTGAAGCTTTCTTT.

V usage is TRBV15 and J usage is TRBJ2-7, with D uncertain. Germline V gene data show CDR1 as LNHNV and CDR2 as YYDKDF (reference sequence). Trimming removed 6 bases from V and 0 bases from J, with 12 bases in between. There are 14 residues in the CDR3. CDR3 DNA: TGTGCCACCAGTCTGAGCTGGGGCTCCTACGAGCAGTACTTC. The encoded protein is CATSLSWGSYEQYF.

The chain carries TRBV28 and TRBJ2-7; D tentatively fits TRBD1 or TRBD2 (5 bases each). Germline values: CDR1 MDHEN, CDR2 SYDVKM. The CDR3 totals 13 residues. Trimming took off 3 bases at V and 6 bases at J, with 12 bases between the two ends. The CDR3 sequence: CASSLGPRGEQYF. CDR3 nucleotide sequence: TGTGCCAGCAGTTTGGGGCCCCGGGGCGAGCAGTACTTC.

The chain joins TRBV5-8 to TRBJ2-7, with TRBD1 identical over 9 bases. This CDR3 is 15 amino acids long. CDR1 is SGHTS and CDR2 is YDEGEE in the germline V gene. V was clipped by 3 bases and J by 3 bases; unmatched bases: 7. For the CDR3, the DNA is TGTGCCAGCAGCTCGGAAGGACAGGGGTTCTACGAGCAGTACTTC. This encodes CASSSEGQGFYEQYF. Together with reference TRBV5-8 and TRBJ2-7, the CDR3 gives the full variable domain: EAGVTQSPTHLIKTRGQQATLRCSPISGHTSVYWYQQALGLGLQFLLWYDEGEERNRGNFPPRFSGRQFPNYSSELNVNALELEDSALYLCASSSEGQGFYEQYFGPGTRLTVT.

CDR3 DNA sequence: TGTGCCAGCAGCGATACTAGCGGGGGGACCGGGGAGCTGTTTTTT. It codes for CASSDTSGGTGELFF. The chain links TRBV11-1 to TRBJ2-2; 12 bases fit TRBD2. Trimming cost V 5 bases and J 5 bases; bases outside gene matches: 3. CDR1 and CDR2 from the germline V gene are SGHAT and FQDESV (reference sequence). This CDR3 has 15 amino acids.

A remark on this clone: Other DNA sequences in this sample translate to the same CDR3. This chain connects TRBV27 to TRBJ2-7, with D hard to call. V was cut by 6 bases and J by 3 bases, with 9 bases left in between. The length of the CDR3 is 12 residues. CDR1 and CDR2 from the germline V gene are MNHEY and SMNVEV (reference sequence). CDR3 bases: TGTGCCAGCAGCCCGGACGGCTACGAGCAGTACTTC. Translated: CASSPDGYEQYF.

In regard to this clone: A much larger clonotype is one base distant, so this may be a read error. Within the sample, other DNA sequences also encode this same CDR3. The chain combines TRBV5-8 with TRBJ2-7; the D is unclear. The germline CDR1 and CDR2 sequences are SGHTS and YDEGEE. The CDR3 covers 13 residues. V lost 0 bases and J 0 bases, leaving 4 bases between the germline ends. The CDR3 protein is CASSLVSSYEQYF. The CDR3 DNA follows: TGTGCCAGCAGCTTGGTGAGCTCCTACGAGCAGTACTTC.

The rearrangement joins TRBV9 to TRBJ2-3; D is possibly TRBD1 or TRBD2 (5 bases each). V was cut by 0 bases and J by 4 bases, with 12 bases left in between. Germline values: CDR1 SGDLS, CDR2 YYNGEE. The CDR3 contains 15 residues. The CDR3 DNA is TGTGCCAGCAGCGTAGATGTGGTGGGGGCAGATACGCAGTATTTT. This encodes CASSVDVVGADTQYF.

The rearrangement links TRBV7-2 to TRBJ2-7; a possible D gene is TRBD1 (5 bases). Trimming cost V 3 bases and J 1 base, with 16 bases left between them. The CDR3 runs 16 residues. The V gene's germline CDR1 is SGHTA and CDR2 FQGNSA. CDR3 DNA: TGTGCCAGCAGCTTCGGGCCCACAGGCGCTTCCTACGAGCAGTACTTC. This codes for CASSFGPTGASYEQYF.

The J gene is TRBJ1-6, the V gene TRBV28, with 9 bases lining up with TRBD1. The CDR3 has 15 residues. With 2 bases clipped from V and 5 bases from J, the junction kept 1 base outside the gene matches. Germline CDR1 and CDR2: MDHEN and SYDVKM. For the CDR3, the DNA is TGTGCCAGCAGTTTAACAGGGGGCAATAATTCACCCCTCCACTTT. It is translated as CASSLTGGNNSPLHF. Together with reference TRBV28 and TRBJ1-6, the CDR3 gives the full variable domain: DVKVTQSSRYLVKRTGEKVFLECVQDMDHENMFWYRQDPGLGLRLIYFSYDVKMKEKGDIPEGYSVSREKKERFSLILESASTNQTSMYLCASSLTGGNNSPLHFGNGTRLTVT.

The chain has TRBV28 and TRBJ1-1; the D gene is possibly TRBD1 (6 bases). Trimming shortened V by 2 bases and J by 1 base, and 11 bases separated the two germline ends. Germline V gene sequence: CDR1 MDHEN, CDR2 SYDVKM. This CDR3 is 15 amino acids long. CDR3 bases: TGTGCCAGCAGTTTAGAGCCAGGGGCGAACACTGAAGCTTTCTTT. Translating gives CASSLEPGANTEAFF.

This rearrangement joins TRBV11-2 to TRBJ2-7; TRBD1 aligns across 7 bases. The V gene end was trimmed by 0 bases and the J gene end by 4 bases; junction bases not matched to a gene: 9. This CDR3 has 16 residues. CDR1 and CDR2 (germline): SGHAT, FQNNGV. The CDR3 DNA reads as TGTGCCAGCAGCTTAGATGGGACAGTGGATAGGTACGAGCAGTACTTC. This sequence encodes CASSLDGTVDRYEQYF.

The gene calls are TRBV14 and TRBJ1-1; D is unresolved. Trimming took 0 bases from V and 8 from J, leaving 13 bases between them. Looked up from germline, CDR1 is SGHDN and CDR2 is FVKESK. CDR3 length equals 14 residues. The CDR3 bases are TGTGCCAGCAGCCAAGAGGTCGCAGGAGAAGAAGCTTTCTTT. The encoded protein is CASSQEVAGEEAFF.

The chain combines TRBV6-6 with TRBJ1-5; 7 positions agree with TRBD1. V gave up 6 bases and J gave up 0 bases; unmatched junction bases: 5. The CDR3 covers 15 residues. In germline, CDR1 is MNHNY, CDR2 SVGAGI (reference sequence). CDR3 DNA: TGTGCCAGCAGCCGCCGGGACAGTAGCAATCAGCCCCAGCATTTT. This codes for CASSRRDSSNQPQHF.

The chain recombines TRBV28 with TRBJ2-7, with TRBD1 as a possible D gene (5 bases). The CDR3 spans 15 residues. Deletions cut 6 bases from V and 0 bases from J, with 15 bases between. The germline V gene encodes CDR1 MDHEN and CDR2 SYDVKM. The CDR3 DNA reads as TGTGCCAGCAGCTTAACAGGCTTACTCTCCTACGAGCAGTACTTC. Residues: CASSLTGLLSYEQYF.

For the CDR3, the DNA is TGTGCCAGCAGCCCCGGGACAAACGTGCCAGATACGCAGTATTTT. Amino acids: CASSPGTNVPDTQYF. V gene TRBV6-5 combines with J gene TRBJ2-3; possibly TRBD1 for D (6 bases). The germline V gene encodes CDR1 MNHEY and CDR2 SVGAGI. Trimming shortened V by 6 bases and J by 4 bases, and 17 bases separated the two germline ends. This CDR3 region has 15 residues.

A few counts support this clone. The CDR3 DNA is TGCGCCAGCAGCGTAAATCAGCCCCAGCATTTT. This encodes CASSVNQPQHF. The V call is TRBV5-1, the J call TRBJ1-5; D ambiguous. CDR3 length: 11 amino acids. The germline V and J ends were trimmed by 4 bases and 4 bases, with 3 bases remaining between them. Germline CDR1 SGHRS, CDR2 YFSETQ.

J is TRBJ2-2 and V is TRBV6-5; a possible D gene is TRBD1 (6 bases). Trimming took off 2 bases at V and 7 bases at J, with 11 bases between the two ends. This CDR3 is 14 amino acids long. Germline lookup yields CDR1 MNHEY and CDR2 SVGAGI. The CDR3 nucleotides are TGTGCCAGCAGTTACACCTTGACAGGCGGGGAGCTGTTTTTT. It specifies CASSYTLTGGELFF.

The V call is TRBV16, the J call TRBJ2-7; D is tentatively TRBD1 or TRBD2 (5 bases each). Trimming took off 1 base at V and 3 bases at J, with 7 bases between the two ends. This CDR3 has 13 residues. Germline CDR1 KGHSY, CDR2 FQNENV. CDR3 amino acids: CASSQYGGYEQYF. The CDR3 DNA reads TGTGCCAGCAGCCAATATGGGGGCTACGAGCAGTACTTC.

The chain couples TRBV6-6 to TRBJ2-5; tentative D call: TRBD2 (6 bases). The CDR3 runs to 12 residues. Germline lookup yields CDR1 MNHNY and CDR2 SVGAGI (reference sequence). Between the trimmed V and J ends, which lost 5 bases and 5 bases, there was a span of 9 bases. The CDR3 nucleotides are TGTGCCAGCAGTCGGGGGAGCGAGACCCAGTACTTC. It is translated as CASSRGSETQYF.

The rearrangement links TRBV25-1 to TRBJ2-3; TRBD2 matches 7 bases. The V gene's germline CDR1 is MGHDK and CDR2 SYGVNS. The CDR3 has 15 residues. Losses at the gene ends were 3 bases for V and 0 bases for J; bases not matched to a gene: 3. The CDR3 protein is CASSEGLTSTDTQYF. DNA for the CDR3: TGTGCCAGCAGTGAGGGACTAACTAGCACAGATACGCAGTATTTT.

The genes are TRBV30 and TRBJ2-7; the D gene is possibly TRBD2 (7 bases). V gave up 6 bases and J gave up 0 bases, with 12 bases separating them. The V gene's germline CDR1 is GTSNPN and CDR2 SVGIG (reference sequence). The CDR3 runs 13 residues. The CDR3 DNA reads TGTGCCTGTTGGGGGGGCAACTCCTACGAGCAGTACTTC. This gives the protein CACWGGNSYEQYF.

For the CDR3, the DNA is TGTGCCAGTAGTATGGTAGCGGGGAGCTCCTACAATGAGCAGTTCTTC. It translates to CASSMVAGSSYNEQFF. This chain uses TRBV19 with TRBJ2-1; 8 nucleotides align to TRBD2. The V gene end was trimmed by 3 bases and the J gene end by 0 bases; junction bases not matched to a gene: 4. The germline V gene has CDR1 LNHDA and CDR2 SQIVND (reference sequence). The CDR3 covers 16 residues.

The gene calls are TRBV11-3 and TRBJ2-1; 8 bases agree with TRBD2. After removal of 5 bases from V and 7 bases from J, the junction contained 10 bases not matched to a gene. Germline lookup yields CDR1 SGHNT and CDR2 YENEEA. CDR3 length equals 15 residues. The CDR3 DNA reads TGTGCCAGCAGCCCGGACTCGGGACTAGAGAATGAGCAGTTCTTC. Protein: CASSPDSGLENEQFF. Filled out from reference TRBV11-3 and TRBJ2-1, the complete variable domain reads EAGVVQSPRYKIIEKKQPVAFWCNPISGHNTLYWYLQNLGQGPELLIRYENEEAVDDSQLPKDRFSAERLKGVDSTLKIQPAELGDSAVYLCASSPDSGLENEQFFGPGTRLTVL.

For this clone: The sample holds other DNA sequences that translate to the same CDR3. Written as DNA, the CDR3 is TGCAGCGTTCGGACAGGGGAGAGCTACGAGCAGTACTTC. It encodes CSVRTGESYEQYF. The V gene is TRBV29-1, the J gene TRBJ2-7, with 9 positions matching TRBD1. CDR3 size: 13 residues. The germline CDR1 and CDR2 sequences are SQVTM and ANQGSEA. Unmatched junction bases numbered 5, after V lost 5 bases and J lost 3 bases.

The chain is built from TRBV6-6 and TRBJ2-7; TRBD2 matches 14 bases. Germline V gives CDR1 MNHNY, CDR2 SVGAGI (reference sequence). V was clipped by 6 bases and J by 6 bases; unmatched bases: 4. The CDR3 contains 14 residues. CDR3 loop: CASRGLAGVTEQYF. In nucleotides, the CDR3 is TGTGCCAGCAGGGGACTAGCGGGAGTTACCGAGCAGTACTTC.

This rearrangement joins TRBV18 to TRBJ1-2; weak D call: TRBD1 (6 bases). The CDR3 loop spans 17 amino acids. Trimming shortened V by 3 bases and J by 2 bases, and 19 bases separated the two germline ends. The germline CDR1 and CDR2 sequences are KGHSH and LQKENI. The CDR3 nucleotides read TGTGCCAGCTCACCTCTCGGAGCGGCAGGGGCGAACTATGGCTACACCTTC. This codes for CASSPLGAAGANYGYTF.

This chain connects TRBV19 to TRBJ2-7; 7 nucleotides agree with TRBD1. The germline V gene encodes CDR1 LNHDA and CDR2 SQIVND (reference sequence). V lost 8 bases to trimming and J lost 6 bases; unmatched junction nucleotides: 10. CDR3 size: 13 residues. The CDR3 protein is CASGPTGWVEQYF. CDR3 DNA sequence: TGTGCCAGTGGTCCGACAGGGTGGGTCGAGCAGTACTTC.

The V and J genes are TRBV5-1 and TRBJ2-1; 12 bases match TRBD2. This CDR3 region has 16 residues. V shed 5 bases and J 2 bases; nucleotides not matched to a gene: 5. Germline V CDR1 and CDR2: SGHRS, YFSETQ. The CDR3 bases are TGCGCCAGCAGTCCCGGGACTAGCGGGCCCTACAATGAGCAGTTCTTC. It encodes CASSPGTSGPYNEQFF. The whole variable domain, remainder taken from reference TRBV5-1 and TRBJ2-1, is KAGVTQTPRYLIKTRGQQVTLSCSPISGHRSVSWYQQTPGQGLQFLFEYFSETQRNKGNFPGRFSGRQFSNSRSEMNVSTLELGDSALYLCASSPGTSGPYNEQFFGPGTRLTVL.

V is TRBV2 and J is TRBJ1-6; D is unclear. Trimming took off 7 bases at V and 6 bases at J, with 7 bases between the two ends. The germline V gene has CDR1 SNHLY and CDR2 FYNNEI. The CDR3 is 12 amino acids. CDR3: CASMAGNSPLHF. The DNA for the CDR3 is TGTGCCAGCATGGCGGGTAATTCACCCCTCCACTTT.